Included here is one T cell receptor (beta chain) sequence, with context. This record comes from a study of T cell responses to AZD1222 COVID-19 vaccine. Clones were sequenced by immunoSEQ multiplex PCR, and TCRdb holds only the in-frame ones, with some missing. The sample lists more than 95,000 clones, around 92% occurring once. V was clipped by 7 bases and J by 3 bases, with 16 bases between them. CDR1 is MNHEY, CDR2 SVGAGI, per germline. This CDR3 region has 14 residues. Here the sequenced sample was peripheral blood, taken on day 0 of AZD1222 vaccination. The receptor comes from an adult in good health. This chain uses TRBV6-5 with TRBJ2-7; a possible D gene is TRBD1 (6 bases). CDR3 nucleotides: TGTGCCAGCACCTCTCCAGGGGCCTTCTACGAGCAGTACTTC. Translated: CASTSPGAFYEQYF.